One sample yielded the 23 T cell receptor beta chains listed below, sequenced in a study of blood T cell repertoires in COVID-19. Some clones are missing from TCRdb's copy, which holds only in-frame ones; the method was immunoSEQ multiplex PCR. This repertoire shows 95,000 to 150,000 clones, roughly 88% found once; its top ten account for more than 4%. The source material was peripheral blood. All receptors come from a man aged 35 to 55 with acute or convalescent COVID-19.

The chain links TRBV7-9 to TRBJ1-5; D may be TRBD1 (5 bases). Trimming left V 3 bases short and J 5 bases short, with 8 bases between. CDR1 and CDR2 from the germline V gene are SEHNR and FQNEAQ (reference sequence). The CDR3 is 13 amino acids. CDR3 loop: CASSFGGDQPQHF. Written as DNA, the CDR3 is TGTGCCAGCAGCTTCGGGGGGGATCAGCCCCAGCATTTT.

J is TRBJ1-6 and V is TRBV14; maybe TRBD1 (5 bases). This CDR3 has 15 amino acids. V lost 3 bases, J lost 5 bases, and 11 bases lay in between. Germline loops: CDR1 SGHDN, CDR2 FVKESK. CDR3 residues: CASSQSQGDNSPLHF. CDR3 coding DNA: TGTGCCAGCAGCCAGTCTCAGGGTGATAATTCACCCCTCCACTTT.

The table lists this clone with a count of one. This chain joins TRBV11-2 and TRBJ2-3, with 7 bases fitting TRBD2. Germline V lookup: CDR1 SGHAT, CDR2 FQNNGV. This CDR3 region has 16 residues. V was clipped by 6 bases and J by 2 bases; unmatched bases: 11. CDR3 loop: CASRPTGTTDTDTQYF. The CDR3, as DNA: TGTGCCAGCAGACCAACCGGGACTACAGACACAGATACGCAGTATTTT.

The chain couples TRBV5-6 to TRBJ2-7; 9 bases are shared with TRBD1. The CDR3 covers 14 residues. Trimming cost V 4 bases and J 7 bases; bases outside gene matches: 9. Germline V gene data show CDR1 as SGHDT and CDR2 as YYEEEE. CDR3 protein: CASSNRDRVDEQYF. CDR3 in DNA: TGTGCCAGCAGCAACCGGGACAGGGTGGATGAGCAGTACTTC.

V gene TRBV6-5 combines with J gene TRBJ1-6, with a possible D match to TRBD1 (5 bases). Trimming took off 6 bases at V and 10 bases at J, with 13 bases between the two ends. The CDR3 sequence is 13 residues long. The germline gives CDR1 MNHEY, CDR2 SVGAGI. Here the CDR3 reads CASRWGVGSPLHF. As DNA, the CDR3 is TGTGCCAGCAGATGGGGGGTCGGGTCACCCCTCCACTTT.

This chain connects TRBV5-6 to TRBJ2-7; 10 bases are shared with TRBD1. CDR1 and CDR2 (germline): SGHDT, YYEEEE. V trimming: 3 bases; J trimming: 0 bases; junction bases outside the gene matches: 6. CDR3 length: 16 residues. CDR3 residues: CASSWRTGGSSYEQYF. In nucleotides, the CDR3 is TGTGCCAGCAGCTGGCGGACAGGGGGAAGCTCCTACGAGCAGTACTTC.

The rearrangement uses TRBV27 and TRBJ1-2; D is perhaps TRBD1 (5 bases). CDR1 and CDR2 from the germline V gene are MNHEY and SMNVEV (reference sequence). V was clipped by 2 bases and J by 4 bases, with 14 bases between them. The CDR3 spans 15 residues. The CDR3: CASSLNGGDFYGYTF. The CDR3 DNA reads TGTGCCAGCAGTTTAAACGGTGGGGACTTCTATGGCTACACCTTC.

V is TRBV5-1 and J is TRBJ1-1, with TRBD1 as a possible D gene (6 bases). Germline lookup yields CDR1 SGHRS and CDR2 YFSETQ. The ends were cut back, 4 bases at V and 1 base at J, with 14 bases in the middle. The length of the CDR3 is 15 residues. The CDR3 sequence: CASSPQGQRNTEAFF. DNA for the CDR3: TGCGCCAGCAGCCCCCAAGGACAGCGGAACACTGAAGCTTTCTTT.

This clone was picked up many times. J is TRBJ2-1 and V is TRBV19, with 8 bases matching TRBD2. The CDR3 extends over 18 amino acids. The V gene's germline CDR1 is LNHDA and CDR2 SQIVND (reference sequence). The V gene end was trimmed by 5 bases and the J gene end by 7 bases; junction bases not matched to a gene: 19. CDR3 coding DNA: TGTGCCAGTAGTCCGCTAGGTAGCGGGGAGGGGGTGATTAATGAGCAGTTCTTC. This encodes CASSPLGSGEGVINEQFF.

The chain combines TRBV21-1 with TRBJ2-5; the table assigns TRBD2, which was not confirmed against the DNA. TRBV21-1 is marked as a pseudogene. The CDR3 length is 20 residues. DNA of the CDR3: TGTGCCAGCAGCAAAGGGGAATTACCTAGCGGGGACCGGCCCACTAAGACCCAGTACTTC. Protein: CASSKGELPSGDRPTKTQYF.

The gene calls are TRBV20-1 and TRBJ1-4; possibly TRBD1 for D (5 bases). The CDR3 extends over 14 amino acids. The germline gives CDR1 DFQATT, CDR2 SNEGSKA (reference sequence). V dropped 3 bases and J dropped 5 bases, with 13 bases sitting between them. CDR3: CSASGGAVNEKLFF. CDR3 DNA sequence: TGCAGTGCTAGTGGCGGGGCGGTGAATGAAAAACTGTTTTTT.

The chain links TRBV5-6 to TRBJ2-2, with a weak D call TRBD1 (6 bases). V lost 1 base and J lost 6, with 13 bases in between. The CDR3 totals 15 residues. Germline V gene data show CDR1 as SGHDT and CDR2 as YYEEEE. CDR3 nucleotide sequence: TGTGCCAGCAGCTTGACAGGGTGGTTTTCCGGGGAGCTGTTTTTT. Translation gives CASSLTGWFSGELFF.

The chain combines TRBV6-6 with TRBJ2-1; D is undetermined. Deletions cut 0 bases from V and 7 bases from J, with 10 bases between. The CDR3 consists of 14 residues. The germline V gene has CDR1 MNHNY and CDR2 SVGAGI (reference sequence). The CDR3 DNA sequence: TGTGCCAGCAGTTACTCGATAGATCTAAATGAGCAGTTCTTC. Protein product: CASSYSIDLNEQFF.

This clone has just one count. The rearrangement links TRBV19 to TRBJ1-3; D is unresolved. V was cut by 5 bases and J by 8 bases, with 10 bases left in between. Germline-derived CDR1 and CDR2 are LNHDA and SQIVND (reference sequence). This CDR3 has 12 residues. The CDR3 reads CASSPVGDTIYF. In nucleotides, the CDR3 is TGTGCCAGTAGTCCCGTAGGAGACACCATATATTTT.

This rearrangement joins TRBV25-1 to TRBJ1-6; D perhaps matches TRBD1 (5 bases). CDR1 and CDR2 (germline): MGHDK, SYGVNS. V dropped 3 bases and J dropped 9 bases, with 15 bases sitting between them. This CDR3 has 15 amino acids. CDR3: CASSEPREGTSPLHF. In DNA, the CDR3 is TGTGCCAGCAGTGAGCCCAGGGAGGGGACTTCACCCCTCCACTTT.

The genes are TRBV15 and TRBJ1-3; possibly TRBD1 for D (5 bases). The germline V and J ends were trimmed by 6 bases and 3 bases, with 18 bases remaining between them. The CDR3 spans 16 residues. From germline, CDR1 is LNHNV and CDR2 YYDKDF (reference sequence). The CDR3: CATRSNRIQYGNTIYF. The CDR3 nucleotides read TGTGCCACCAGGTCGAACAGGATACAATATGGAAACACCATATATTTT.

The CDR3 loop is CAISDYTGANTIYF. CDR3 DNA sequence: TGTGCCATCAGTGATTATACAGGGGCAAACACCATATATTTT. The chain combines TRBV10-3 with TRBJ1-3; 7 bases match TRBD1. V lost 3 bases to trimming and J lost 6 bases; unmatched junction nucleotides: 5. Germline loops: CDR1 ENHRY, CDR2 SYGVKD. The CDR3 spans 14 residues.

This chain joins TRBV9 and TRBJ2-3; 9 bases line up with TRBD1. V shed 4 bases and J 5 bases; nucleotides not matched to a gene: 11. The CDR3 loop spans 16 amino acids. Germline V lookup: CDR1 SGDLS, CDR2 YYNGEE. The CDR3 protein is CASSPRQGGVGDTQYF. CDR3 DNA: TGTGCCAGCAGCCCGCGACAGGGGGGAGTTGGAGATACGCAGTATTTT.

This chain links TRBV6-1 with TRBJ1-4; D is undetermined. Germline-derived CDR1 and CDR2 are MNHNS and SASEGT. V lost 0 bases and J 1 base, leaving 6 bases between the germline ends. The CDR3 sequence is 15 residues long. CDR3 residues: CASSEARQTNEKLFF. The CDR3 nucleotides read TGTGCCAGCAGTGAAGCCAGGCAAACTAATGAAAAACTGTTTTTT.

The CDR3 coding sequence is TGCGCCACACTTGAGGAGGGAAGCACAGATACGCAGTATTTT. Translating gives CATLEEGSTDTQYF. V gene TRBV10-2 combines with J gene TRBJ2-3, with D possibly being TRBD2 (6 bases). The V end lost 10 bases, the J end lost 0 bases, and 14 bases lay between the germline ends. The CDR3 extends over 14 amino acids. Per the germline V gene, CDR1 is WSHSY and CDR2 is SAAADI.

CDR3 sequence: CASSQGWAASSYNEQFF. The CDR3 region has the DNA TGTGCCAGCAGCCAAGGGTGGGCCGCGAGCTCCTACAATGAGCAGTTCTTC. The chain joins TRBV14 to TRBJ2-1, with D hard to call. Trimming cost V 1 base and J 0 bases, with 13 bases left between them. The CDR3 sequence is 17 residues long. CDR1 and CDR2 from the germline V gene are SGHDN and FVKESK.

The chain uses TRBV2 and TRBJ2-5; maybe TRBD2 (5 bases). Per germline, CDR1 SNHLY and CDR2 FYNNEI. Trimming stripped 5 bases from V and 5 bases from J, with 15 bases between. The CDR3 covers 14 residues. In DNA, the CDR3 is TGTGCCAGCAGTCGGGGTAGCCTGGGTGAGACCCAGTACTTC. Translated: CASSRGSLGETQYF. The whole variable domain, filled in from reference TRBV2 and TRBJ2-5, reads EPEVTQTPSHQVTQMGQEVILRCVPISNHLYFYWYRQILGQKVEFLVSFYNNEISEKSEIFDDQFSVERPDGSNFTLKIRSTKLEDSAMYFCASSRGSLGETQYFGPGTRLLVL.

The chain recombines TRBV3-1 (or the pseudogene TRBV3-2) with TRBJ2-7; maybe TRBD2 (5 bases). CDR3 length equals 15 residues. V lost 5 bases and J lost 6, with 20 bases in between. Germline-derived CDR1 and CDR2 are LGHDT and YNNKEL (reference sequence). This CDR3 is CASSVPGALGGEQYF. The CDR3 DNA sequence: TGTGCCAGCAGCGTGCCTGGCGCCCTCGGAGGCGAGCAGTACTTC.